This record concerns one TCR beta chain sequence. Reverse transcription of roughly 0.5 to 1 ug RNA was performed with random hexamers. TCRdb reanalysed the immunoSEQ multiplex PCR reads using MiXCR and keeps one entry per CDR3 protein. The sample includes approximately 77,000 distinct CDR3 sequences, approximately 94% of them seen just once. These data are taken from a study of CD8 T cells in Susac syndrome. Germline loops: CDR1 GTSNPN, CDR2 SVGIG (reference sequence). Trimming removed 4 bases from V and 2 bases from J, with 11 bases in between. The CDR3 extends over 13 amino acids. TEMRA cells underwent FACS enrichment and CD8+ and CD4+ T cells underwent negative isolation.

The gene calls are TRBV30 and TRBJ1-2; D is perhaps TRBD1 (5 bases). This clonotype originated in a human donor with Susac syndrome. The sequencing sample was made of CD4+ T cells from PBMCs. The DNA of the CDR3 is TGTGCCTGGACTAAGGGGAACAACTATGGCTACACCTTC. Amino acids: CAWTKGNNYGYTF.